This T cell receptor beta chain was retrieved from a study of cytomegalovirus exposure and HLA in healthy donors (TCRdb year 2017). For context, the study as a whole: An earlier analysis of about 560 of the donors reported 276 Gb of sequence data and around 120 million unique TCR beta sequences obtained from approximately 180 million T cells. Roughly 320 gigabases of sequencing data and 75 million to 85 million unique TCR sequences made up an early release that covered approximately 650 HLA-typed donors. The genetic ancestry cluster associated with self-reported Caucasian donors included roughly 84% of the 350 to 500 genotyped donors. The study aimed to test whether cataloging public T cell receptors could reveal signatures of past pathogen exposure. The study profiled the T cell repertoires of 666 subjects by immunosequencing and related them to cytomegalovirus serostatus. Along with the approximately 620-subject first cohort, a separate validation cohort of over a hundred different subjects was used. To predict cytomegalovirus infection status, the study combined high-throughput TCR immunosequencing, statistical association of individual TCRs with disease status, and machine learning. To study patterns of TCR occurrence, a later analysis re-analyzed previously published TCR beta repertoires from 700 or so donors and added high-resolution HLA genotyping. The later analysis used no new phenotypic data to find candidate immune exposures, relying instead on TCR beta sequences and their occurrence across donors. An earlier analysis of several hundred of the donors applied high-throughput TCR beta sequencing to assess whether each TCR beta V gene segment acted as functional or pseudogenic. Donor age, sex, ethnicity and CMV serostatus were compiled together with the repertoire data. A later genetic analysis used genome-wide SNP genotypes for about 55% of the 666 donors, treating that subset as a discovery cohort. All discovery cohort repertoires had been generated on a single sequencing platform. HLA typing covered class I and class II loci at four-digit resolution. The number of typed donors differed by locus: roughly 620-640 for A, B, C, DRB1 and DQB1; approximately 520 for DQA1; 606 for DPA1; and around 450 for DPB1. Four or five DR-DQ haplotypes were handled as single units for association and clustering because linkage in the cohort was strong. Among about 400 genotyped donors of the cohort, an average of approximately 240,000 unique TCR beta nucleotide sequences was sequenced per donor, of which about 18% were non-productive. Findings and caveats that apply to the study as a whole: The authors suggested that the approach could potentially be generalized to other disease states and immunological phenotypes. The presence/absence analyses assumed that sequencing depth was roughly uniform across donors, and that assumption may not be true. Cytomegalovirus status was reported to be diagnosed by the classifier with high specificity and sensitivity in both the original and validation cohorts. Across donors, most TCR sequences were observed very rarely, whereas some public TCRs were present in many individuals. In a later analysis, several top co-occurrence clusters were reported to appear linked to parvovirus B19, influenza, CMV and Epstein-Barr virus. In a later analysis, most CMV-associated TCR beta chains were found to appear HLA-restricted, with HLA associations seemingly driven largely by CMV exposure. Correlated functional status among segregating V segments might reflect linkage disequilibrium, but an unknown experimental factor could not be ruled out. A later analysis associated 16,951 TCR beta sequences with specific HLA alleles at a false discovery rate of 0.05. Because counts were too low, about 18 rarely observed V segments, including chromosome 9 orphons, were left out of the earlier analysis of a few hundred of the donors. Only TCR beta chains were sequenced in this cohort, and the absence of alpha or paired-chain data limited detectable features. The 87-base-pair reads could not distinguish some IMGT-functional V segments, including TRBV6-2 and TRBV6-3, so those segments were excluded. Strong co-occurrence of HLA alleles, especially DR and DQ, made assigning TCR associations to individual alleles difficult. HLA typing was unavailable for some donors at each locus, so association tests used only the typed subset. A cluster of highly shared sequence variants was judged likely to represent a technical artifact of the sequencing pipeline. In a later genetic analysis, fewer N-insertions in productive TCRs were reported among donors in an Asian-associated ancestry cluster than the approximately 670-donor mean. A later analysis found that HLA-associated TCR beta chains were more clonally expanded and had lower generation probabilities than equally common non-associated chains. For the cohort, immune exposure information was limited to CMV serostatus. In an earlier analysis of fewer than 700 of the donors, most TCR beta V segments appeared in productive rearrangements about 87% or about 30% of the time, broadly matching IMGT annotations. A further reported finding was that TCR beta sequences accurately predicted the HLA-A and HLA-B alleles for most subjects in the first cohort. In a later analysis, the rate of TCR association differed among HLA loci, with DRB1 alleles having the most associated TCRs and HLA-C alleles having the fewest. An association between a missense DCLRE1C variant and V-gene and J-gene trimming of TCR beta chains was found in a later genetic analysis and replicated in an independent cohort. A total of 150 to 200 TCR beta chains were listed by the study as associated with cytomegalovirus. A few of the identified cytomegalovirus-associated TCR beta chains were confirmed in vitro to be specific for cytomegalovirus antigens.

The library relied on the immunoSEQ multiplex PCR assay. For the multiplex PCR, a mixture combining 60 forward primers for TCR Vbeta segments and 13 reverse primers for TCR Jbeta segments was used. The CDR3 region of rearranged TCR beta genes was amplified from genomic DNA with a multiplex PCR assay. On the Illumina HiSeq System, the amplified TCR beta libraries were sequenced as 87-base-pair reads. In the paper's pipeline: Across the 500 to 700 repertoires, a later analysis counted around 80 million unique TCR beta chains, roughly 11 million of which were shared by at least two donors. A nearest-neighbor algorithm error-corrected the raw reads and collapsed the reads into unique sequences, merging closely related sequences to remove PCR and sequencing errors. CDR3 sequences were aligned to IMGT reference sequences to assign V, D and J gene segments. For a sequence to be retained, a match of at least six nucleotides to both a V gene segment and a J gene segment was required. Rearrangements were classified as productive when the CDR3 lacked stop codons and remained in frame with V and J, and all other rearrangements were classified as non-productive. CDR3 was defined according to IMGT convention as the region running from the second conserved V-encoded cysteine to the conserved J-encoded phenylalanine. The earlier analysis of about 530 of the donors excluded any sequence lacking an unambiguous match to a single V gene segment. An earlier analysis of 587 of the donors classified V segments as functional when productive rearrangements were above 56.7% and as segregating when the standard deviation between donors was above 5%. A statistical classification framework was built for diagnosing cytomegalovirus status from the catalog of TCR beta chain sequences. In a later analysis, V and J genes were assigned by comparing TCR nucleotide sequences against IMGT/GENE-DB human TR gene sequences. The TCRdist pipeline was used in a later analysis to assign CDR3 sequences and most-parsimonious VDJ recombination scenarios. A later analysis defined each TCR beta chain by its CDR3 amino acid sequence plus V-gene family, and excluded reads lacking a unique V-gene family. To address suspected cross-contamination and a sequencing artifact, a later analysis removed roughly 640 highly shared, low-generation-probability nucleotide sequences. For each public chain, a later analysis derived a clonal expansion index from normalized ranks of inferred template counts within each repertoire. Generation probabilities in a later analysis came from a VDJ recombination model fitted to out-of-frame rearrangements, and those results were checked against IGoR. A later analysis scored TCR-TCR, TCR-HLA and TCR-CMV co-occurrence with hypergeometric tests, applying a repertoire-size bias correction to TCR pairs. A later analysis estimated false discovery rates by permuting HLA or CMV assignments 20 times. A later analysis grouped co-occurring TCRs with DBSCAN, adding TCRdist sequence similarity when clustering within HLA-allele-positive subsets. Co-occurrence clustering excluded repertoires with fewer than 30,000 or more than 120,000 public chains, plus five with anomalous nucleotide sharing. In TCRdb, the immuneACCESS table is reduced to in-frame sequences with V and J assigned. These tables do not hold every clone; where another copy was compared, an unresolved V gene accounts for under half, and the others remain unexplained. D and trimming come from the DNA, and the V and J calls and clone size come from that table. In this sample the table shows approximately 190,000 clones, 81% of which occur a single time. 3.8% of the sample is in the top ten clones.

Note on this clone: No antigen is known for it. The input lacks base qualities; no much larger clone sits a single base away.

V is trimmed back by 1 base and J by 4 bases, and the junction contains 1 base that no gene match accounts for. The CDR3 goes from the cysteine to the phenylalanine over 15 residues. Just CDR3 DNA is preserved here, 45 bases in frame from base 1. Reading the germline V gene gives CDR1 LGHNA and CDR2 YSLEER. The cohort consisted of more than 650 healthy bone marrow donors. All cohort members were sampled while nominally healthy, although unrecorded immune exposures were likely present. The donor tested CMV seronegative, placing the donor among the approximately 360 seronegative members of the cohort. Every donor gave a peripheral blood sample, and the peripheral blood mononuclear cells from that sample were used for TCR beta sequencing. Genomic DNA was extracted from the blood cell samples with the Qiagen DNeasy Blood Extraction Kit.

The receptor chain draws on TRBV4-3 and TRBJ2-3; the central 11 bases match TRBD2. The sample consisted of PBMCs. This TCR came from a man over 45 in good health and CMV-seronegative. The nucleotides are TGCGCCAGCAGCCAAGTTAGCGGGGGGGCAGATACGCAGTATTTT. Its protein product is CASSQVSGGADTQYF.